The 17 T cell receptor beta chains below all came from one sample that was sequenced in a study of blood T cells in healthy people across ages. A sample-barcoded 5' primer and a J-beta primer mix were used in a second PCR of about 7 to 12 cycles. TCRdb reprocessed the 5' RACE reads via MiXCR and lists one record per CDR3 protein. The sample includes approximately 1,700,000 distinct CDR3 sequences, approximately 40% of them seen just once. Source material: blood. Receptors originate from a human donor in good health.

V gene TRBV29-1 combines with J gene TRBJ2-1; D gene unclear. The CDR3 sequence is 16 residues long. Germline V lookup: CDR1 SQVTM, CDR2 ANQGSEA. V was pared by 4 bases and J by 2 bases, with 18 bases between. The CDR3 DNA sequence: TGCAGCGTTGGACATGGGGTAGGGTTACCCTACAATGAGCAGTTCTTC. Its protein product is CSVGHGVGLPYNEQFF.

The chain joins TRBV6-5 to TRBJ2-1, with 8 bases fitting TRBD2. The V and J ends lost 3 bases and 1 base, in that order; junction bases with no gene match: 11. Germline CDR1 is MNHEY and CDR2 is SVGAGI. The CDR3 length is 18 residues. The CDR3 spells CASSYLTSGFLSYNEQFF. The CDR3 DNA sequence: TGTGCCAGCAGTTATCTCACTAGCGGTTTTTTATCCTACAATGAGCAGTTCTTC.

This clonotype came up a few times. The CDR3 nucleotides are TGTGCCAGCAGCAAATATAGCGGGGGGGTTCCATCCGAGCAGTACTTC. Protein: CASSKYSGGVPSEQYF. The V and J genes are TRBV21-1 and TRBJ2-4; TRBD2 was called by the table and not checked on the DNA. The end of the DNA is better explained by TRBJ2-7, so the J call may be wrong. TRBV21-1 is marked as a pseudogene. The CDR3 has 16 residues.

The chain employs TRBV28 and TRBJ2-7; a weak D match, TRBD1 (6 bases). Trimming pared 5 bases from V and 2 bases from J, leaving 19 bases between. The germline gives CDR1 MDHEN, CDR2 SYDVKM. CDR3 size: 16 residues. As DNA, the CDR3 is TGTGCCAGCAGTCCCAGGTCTGGGGACAAGGCCTACGAGCAGTACTTC. This translates into CASSPRSGDKAYEQYF.

This clonotype was seen only a few times. V and J are TRBV6-5 and TRBJ1-1, with D tentatively TRBD1 (6 bases). Germline V lookup: CDR1 MNHEY, CDR2 SVGAGI. The CDR3 has 15 residues. V dropped 2 bases and J dropped 5 bases, with 15 bases sitting between them. The CDR3 region is CASSYLARGGTEAFF. In DNA, the CDR3 is TGTGCCAGCAGTTACCTGGCCAGGGGAGGTACTGAAGCTTTCTTT.

V usage is TRBV13 and J usage is TRBJ2-5; D gene ambiguous. Germline CDR1 reads PRHDT; CDR2 reads FYEKMQ (reference sequence). The germline V and J ends were trimmed by 4 bases and 5 bases, with 11 bases remaining between them. The CDR3 is 13 amino acids. The CDR3 sequence is CASSWSWSETQYF. DNA for the CDR3: TGTGCCAGCAGCTGGTCATGGTCGGAGACCCAGTACTTC. Supplemented by reference TRBV13 and TRBJ2-5, the full variable domain reads AAGVIQSPRHLIKEKRETATLKCYPIPRHDTVYWYQQGPGQDPQFLISFYEKMQSDKGSIPDRFSAQQFSDYHSELNMSSLELGDSALYFCASSWSWSETQYFGPGTRLLVL.

CDR3 sequence: CASSPGTSGDNFTDTQYF. The CDR3 DNA follows: TGTGCCAGCAGCCCCGGGACTAGCGGGGATAACTTCACAGATACGCAGTATTTT. The chain recombines TRBV7-8 with TRBJ2-3, with 13 bases lining up with TRBD2. V trimming: 5 bases; J trimming: 2 bases; junction bases outside the gene matches: 10. CDR1 and CDR2 from the germline V gene are SGHVS and FQNEAQ. The CDR3 has 18 residues.

This clonotype turned up a few times. The genes are TRBV3-1 and TRBJ2-7, with 7 bases that match TRBD1. J lost 4 bases, V lost 5 bases, and 5 bases had no gene match. The CDR3 has 13 amino acids. Germline V lookup: CDR1 LGHDT, CDR2 YNNKEL (reference sequence). The CDR3 loop is CASSGQVRYEQYF. CDR3 nucleotide sequence: TGTGCCAGCAGCGGACAGGTTCGGTACGAGCAGTACTTC.

The table lists this clonotype with many counts. This chain's CDR3 is CASSLDSYNEQYF. The CDR3 coding sequence is TGTGCCAGCAGCCTTGACAGCTACAATGAGCAGTACTTC. This chain connects TRBV7-2 to TRBJ2-1; D might be TRBD1 (5 bases). Matching the DNA end better, TRBJ2-7 makes the J call doubtful. The CDR3 consists of 13 residues. Germline V gene lookup returns CDR1 SGHTA and CDR2 FQGNSA.

This chain uses TRBV29-1 with TRBJ1-1; a possible D gene is TRBD1 (5 bases). The germline V gene encodes CDR1 SQVTM and CDR2 ANQGSEA. Trimming shortened V by 0 bases and J by 3 bases, and 20 bases separated the two germline ends. CDR3 length: 17 amino acids. The DNA of the CDR3 is TGCAGCGTTGAAGATCCCAGGGCTGCGATAAGGGACACTGAAGCTTTCTTT. Its translation: CSVEDPRAAIRDTEAFF.

This clonotype was seen more than once but under ten times. This chain connects TRBV7-2 to TRBJ1-2; 9 bases match TRBD1. Germline V gene data show CDR1 as SGHTA and CDR2 as FQGNSA. Trimming at V came to 6 bases and at J to 7 bases, leaving 15 bases not matched to a gene. The length of the CDR3 is 16 residues. CDR3 nucleotides: TGTGCCAGCAGTTCCCGTAATCAGGACAGGGGTGGTGGCTACACCTTC. Its protein product is CASSSRNQDRGGGYTF.

This clonotype was seen more than once but under ten times. This chain's CDR3 is CASSRLDPGANVLTF. The CDR3 bases are TGCGCCAGCAGCCGACTGGACCCTGGGGCCAACGTCCTGACTTTC. The rearrangement joins TRBV4-3 to TRBJ2-6; D is unresolved. Germline V gene data show CDR1 as LGHNA and CDR2 as YSLEER. Trimming left V 4 bases short and J 2 bases short, with 9 bases between. This CDR3 contains 15 residues.

This clonotype was counted only a few times. The chain links TRBV7-8 to TRBJ1-1, with D possibly being TRBD1 (5 bases). Trimming took off 5 bases at V and 2 bases at J, with 12 bases between the two ends. The CDR3 consists of 14 residues. Germline V gives CDR1 SGHVS, CDR2 FQNEAQ. The CDR3 nucleotides read TGTGCCAGCAGCGGCCGGGACCTAAACACTGAAGCTTTCTTT. Amino acid sequence: CASSGRDLNTEAFF. The complete variable domain, with remaining parts taken from reference TRBV7-8 and TRBJ1-1, reads GAGVSQSPRYKVAKRGQDVALRCDPISGHVSLFWYQQALGQGPEFLTYFQNEAQLDKSGLPSDRFFAERPEGSVSTLKIQRTQQEDSAVYLCASSGRDLNTEAFFGQGTRLTVV.

In regard to this clonotype: A read error may be the cause here, since a much bigger clone is one base away. The CDR3 DNA reads as TGTGCCGCCAGCTTCAATACCCAGGGGGCGCGGAATGAGCAGTTCTTC. As protein: CAASFNTQGARNEQFF. The V gene is TRBV15, the J gene TRBJ2-1, with 8 bases that match TRBD1. Germline CDR1 is LNHNV and CDR2 is YYDKDF (reference sequence). The CDR3 is 16 residues long.

The chain couples TRBV10-3 to TRBJ1-6, with D perhaps matching TRBD1 (5 bases). Germline CDR1 is ENHRY and CDR2 is SYGVKD. The germline V and J ends were trimmed by 3 bases and 6 bases, with 12 bases remaining between them. This CDR3 comprises 15 residues. CDR3 protein: CAISEAGSRNSPLHF. In DNA, the CDR3 is TGTGCCATCAGTGAAGCAGGGTCACGTAATTCACCCCTCCACTTT.

The chain joins TRBV29-1 to TRBJ2-3; D uncertain. With 2 bases removed from V and 0 bases from J, the gap between germline ends came to 9 bases. Germline-derived CDR1 and CDR2 are SQVTM and ANQGSEA. The CDR3 has 14 residues. CDR3 in DNA: TGCAGCGTTGAAAGCAGGCTTAGCACAGATACGCAGTATTTT. Protein: CSVESRLSTDTQYF.

This chain uses TRBV4-3 with TRBJ2-3, with D uncertain. V lost 2 bases and J 3 bases, leaving 6 bases between the germline ends. Per the germline V gene, CDR1 is LGHNA and CDR2 is YSLEER. The CDR3 extends over 13 amino acids. The CDR3 sequence: CASSQWRTDTQYF. The CDR3, as DNA: TGCGCCAGCAGCCAATGGAGAACAGATACGCAGTATTTT.